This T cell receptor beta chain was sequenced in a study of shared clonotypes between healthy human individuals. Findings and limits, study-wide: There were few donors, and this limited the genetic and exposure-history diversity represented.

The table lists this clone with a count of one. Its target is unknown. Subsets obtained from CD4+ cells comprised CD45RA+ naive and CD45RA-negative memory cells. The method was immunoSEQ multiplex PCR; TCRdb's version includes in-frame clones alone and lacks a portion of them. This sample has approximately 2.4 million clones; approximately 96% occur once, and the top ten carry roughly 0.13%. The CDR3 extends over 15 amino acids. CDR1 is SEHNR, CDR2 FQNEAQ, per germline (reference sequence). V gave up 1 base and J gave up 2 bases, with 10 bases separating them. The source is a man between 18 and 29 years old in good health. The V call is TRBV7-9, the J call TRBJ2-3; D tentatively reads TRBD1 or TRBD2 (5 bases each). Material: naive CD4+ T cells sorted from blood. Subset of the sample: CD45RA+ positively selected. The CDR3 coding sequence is TGTGCCAGCAGCTTAGGGGGGATGCTCACAGATACGCAGTATTTT. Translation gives CASSLGGMLTDTQYF.